This T cell receptor beta chain was captured in a study of blood T cell repertoires in COVID-19. The ends lost 3 bases at V and 8 bases at J; junction bases unmatched: 6. Germline V gene sequence: CDR1 LGHNA, CDR2 YNFKEQ. CDR3 length: 14 amino acids. The protocol was immunoSEQ multiplex PCR, while the TCRdb copy is restricted to in-frame clones and leaves out a portion. The table shows about 140,000 clones, with approximately 80% occurring only once. The chain uses TRBV4-2 and TRBJ2-1; 8 bases line up with TRBD2. Sample: PBMCs or T cells enriched from blood (not recorded which). This receptor was taken from a woman aged 18-35 years who had been exposed to COVID-19. CDR3 in amino acids: CASSQSGSEDEQFF. CDR3 nucleotides: TGTGCCAGCAGCCAGAGCGGGAGTGAGGATGAGCAGTTCTTC.